Only a few counts were recorded for the clone carrying this T cell receptor beta chain. Its antigen remains unknown. MiXCR was run by TCRdb on the 5' RACE reads, yielding one entry per CDR3 protein. The sample lists roughly 400,000 distinct CDR3 sequences; more than 20% were seen once. There are 15 residues in the CDR3. Germline loops: CDR1 ENHRY, CDR2 SYGVKD. Trimming cost V 2 bases and J 0 bases, with 9 bases left between them. The source of the sample is a study of T-cell memory formation after mild COVID-19. Study overall: Most TCR clusters belonged to a single donor.

The study's findings and limits: Pre-infection memory contained some responding clones, which suggested that cross-reactive memory had joined. Second-wave clones with a day 37 peak had unconfirmed SARS-CoV-2 specificity.

The chain employs TRBV10-3 and TRBJ2-3; D remains ambiguous. The sequencing sample was made of PBMCs or a T cell subset sorted from them (not recorded which). The sequence derives from an adult woman who had mild COVID-19 (a few samples of this study predate the infection). Cell type and time point are not known. CDR3 sequence reads: CAISEGQWSTDTQYF. The DNA of the CDR3 is TGTGCCATCAGTGAGGGCCAGTGGAGCACAGATACGCAGTATTTT.